The source of this T cell receptor beta chain is a study of vaccination and CD4 T cells after COVID-19. Whole-study context: Investigators took post-vaccine samples a median 72 days after dose two, within a range of 14 to 241.

CDR1 and CDR2 (germline): MNHNS, SASEGT. V dropped 6 bases and J dropped 0 bases, with 11 bases sitting between them. CDR3 length: 14 residues. Cultured CD4+ T cell DNA underwent sequencing with the Oncomine TCR Beta short-read assay. TCRdb fed the PCR reads into MiXCR, producing one record per CDR3 protein. The sample contains some 15,000 distinct CDR3 sequences, just over 20% of which appear only once. Documented treatment: roughly nine-day PBMC culture with coronavirus spike peptide pools or control peptides (ViraFEST assay). Overall study results and limits: Data came from relatively few convalescent patients and lacked early post-infection timepoints.

This clonotype showed up just a few times. Its antigen is not known. The chain combines TRBV6-1 with TRBJ1-2, with D perhaps matching TRBD1 (6 bases). Sequenced material: CD4+ T cells from blood, cultured in vitro, taken before SARS-CoV-2 vaccination. The sequence was collected from a human donor who received a COVID-19 vaccine. The CDR3 sequence: CASRTGLANYGYTF. The CDR3 DNA reads TGTGCCAGCAGAACAGGGCTAGCTAACTATGGCTACACCTTC.